This T cell receptor (beta chain) was documented in a study of blood T cells in healthy people across ages (dated by TCRdb to 2013 to 2016). With respect to the entire study: In model experiments, template switching captured roughly one uniquely barcoded TCR beta cDNA molecule for every two T cells. Donors of different ages were randomly distributed across sequencing lanes to avoid experimental bias. For two donors (one aged 18 to 29 and one aged 80 or older), the study analyzed two additional independent replicas of 1 million unique cDNA reads from the same blood draw. Donors were grouped into four age groups: young (average 16 years), middle-aged (about 38), aged (roughly 67) and long-lived (less than 85). Using deep sequencing normalized with unique cDNA molecular identifiers, the study measured how TCR beta repertoire diversity changes with age.

Points the paper makes about the study in general: Estimates of total diversity based on one million sequenced T cells were considered lower bounds and underestimates. Because donor CMV infection status was unknown, age-related changes in expanded clonotypes were potentially confounded. Observed TCR beta diversity per million T cells fell roughly linearly with age, and a significant reduction was already apparent by age roughly 40. Conclusive comparison of naive and antigen-experienced compartments was prevented by the profiling of bulk unsorted PBMCs. The percentage of naive T cells measured by flow cytometry correlated strongly with observed TCR beta diversity. Compared with the aged group, the long-lived group had more naive CD4+ T cells, fewer expanded clones and increased TCR diversity, a pattern suggesting age selection.

V has 4 bases trimmed and J has 4 bases trimmed; junction bases matching no gene number 10. CDR1 and CDR2, per the germline V gene, are LGHNA and YSLEER. Counted from cysteine to phenylalanine, this CDR3 has 17 amino acids. The entry retains the CDR3 DNA only, 51 bases that are in frame from base 1. The receptor library was made with 5' RACE. The instrument given in TCRdb is Illumina HiSeq 2500. The second PCR ran for roughly 7 to 12 cycles and used a J-beta primer mix along with a sample-barcoded 5' primer. A unique molecular identifier was introduced onto each TCR beta cDNA molecule by a template-switch 5' adaptor carrying 12 random nucleotides. Each sample yielded at least 2.5 million CDR3-containing paired-end reads. All of the RNA was converted into first-strand cDNA using the Mint cDNA synthesis kit, with a TRBC-specific oligonucleotide serving as the primer. All cDNA was treated with uracil-DNA glycosylase and then went through a first 18-cycle PCR with the universal primers M1SS and BC2_uni_R. The original pipeline was this. Normalization of each sample was performed by random selection of 1 million high-quality reads, each carrying a distinct molecular identifier. Instead of being binned into consensus sequences, reads that shared molecular identifiers were thrown out. MiTCR, run with a Q25 quality threshold and the strictest error-elimination algorithm, handled CDR3 identification, clonotype clustering and error correction. A nonparametric unseen species model with Euler transformation was used to estimate lower-bound total TCR beta diversity. TCRdb handled the public reads itself, with Q25 trimming in fastp and clone calling in MiXCR, and kept productive beta chains. Identical CDR3 proteins give one entry, which carries the most common genes and DNA. TCRdb, not the original authors, processed these V and J calls. This sample has about 730,000 distinct CDR3 sequences in its table, and about 42% of those were observed once. The ten largest make up approximately 22% of the sample.

In the case of this clonotype: Its antigen specificity is not known. No quality values exist for individual bases; no much larger clone is one base distant.

The 39 donors, aged about 6 to 100 years, were systemically healthy Caucasian individuals from Russia. Ten milliliters of peripheral blood were drawn from each donor into EDTA-treated Vacutainer tubes. Ficoll-Paque density-gradient centrifugation was used to isolate PBMCs, with at least 7 million per sample. Trizol reagent was used to extract total RNA from PBMCs, with at least 6 micrograms per sample. For every donor, flow cytometry on a PBMC aliquot measured the percentage of naive CD45RAhigh/CD27high T cells. The clonotype was recovered from an older woman in good health. Sequencing used blood. The V and J segments used are TRBV4-3 and TRBJ2-1, with 10 central nucleotides matching TRBD2. The nucleotide sequence reads as follows: TGCGCCAGCAGCCCCGGCCCACTAGCGGGGAGTTACAATGAGCAGTTCTTC. This sequence encodes CASSPGPLAGSYNEQFF.